This T cell receptor beta chain was sequenced for a study of T cells in Graves' hyperthyroidism and ophthalmopathy. Findings and caveats of the study: In the blood, most expanded thyroid clonotypes above 0.001 appeared as well. A 13 V-J signature model discriminated ophthalmopathy versus stable hyperthyroidism.

The V and J ends lost 2 bases and 4 bases respectively, with 14 bases between them. CDR1 MNHNS and CDR2 SASEGT come from the germline V gene. This CDR3 spans 15 amino acids. Note on this clonotype: Its cognate antigen is unknown.

Criteria for exclusion of patients were uncontrolled infection, other autoimmune disease, pregnancy or lactation. Clinical symptoms, serum thyroxine and TRAb, thyroid ultrasound and orbital computed tomography were used for the diagnoses. What was amplified from RNA transcripts were TCR beta CDR3 regions. HTBI primers were employed in a first-round RT-PCR of the TCR CDR3. TCRdb re-called the multiplex PCR reads with MiXCR, one entry per CDR3 protein. The table has about 610,000 distinct CDR3 sequences, about 14% seen once. The V call is TRBV6-1, the J call TRBJ2-5; tentative D call: TRBD2 (6 bases). Sequences were obtained from blood. The sequence was collected from a woman aged 40 to 50 with Graves' ophthalmopathy. Here the CDR3 reads CASSELGGLLETQYF. The CDR3 region has the DNA TGTGCCAGCAGTGAACTCGGGGGATTATTAGAGACCCAGTACTTC.